This T cell receptor beta chain was captured in a study of cytotoxic CD8 clonotypes in ibrutinib-treated CLL. Across the whole study: By median roughly 62 months, about 12 had progressed and around 14 stayed remitted; responses had been 2 complete and approximately 24 partial.

Study outcomes and limitations: Baseline clonality was higher than in age-matched healthy donors and moved in step with circulating CD8+ T-cell counts. Public clonotypes were seen rarely and were contracted or stable on treatment.

Data came from immunoSEQ multiplex PCR; TCRdb stores just in-frame clones and leaves some out. This table has roughly 70,000 clones, 90% appearing once. With respect to this clone: Its antigen is currently unknown.

Around 2.1 micrograms of genomic DNA from cryopreserved PBMCs went into TCR beta libraries. Germline CDR1 reads WNHNN; CDR2 reads SYGVQD (reference sequence). The J segment lost 1 base and the V segment lost 5 bases, leaving 1 base of the junction unmatched. The length of the CDR3 is 14 residues. The clonotype comes from a human donor with chronic lymphocytic leukemia. The gene calls are TRBV10-1 and TRBJ1-1; 10 nucleotides line up with TRBD1. The sequencing here drew on PBMCs, taken after 12 months of ibrutinib treatment. Here the CDR3 DNA reads TGCGCCAGCAGTAGGACAGGGGGGAACACTGAAGCTTTCTTT. It is translated as CASSRTGGNTEAFF.